What follows are 27 T cell receptor beta chains derived from one specimen sequenced in a study of blood T cell repertoires in COVID-19. Produced via immunoSEQ multiplex PCR; TCRdb's table is partial and in-frame only. The repertoire holds 250,000 to 350,000 clones, with approximately 86% as singletons. The sequencing sample was made of peripheral blood. The receptors shown here come from a human donor with COVID-19, enrolled during active disease. The donor label of this sample is uncertain.

V gene TRBV5-6 combines with J gene TRBJ2-5; TRBD2 agrees at 7 bases. CDR1 and CDR2 from the germline V gene are SGHDT and YYEEEE. There are 16 residues in the CDR3. V lost 3 bases, J lost 5 bases, and 13 bases stayed unmatched. The CDR3 protein is CASSSRLAPQRETQYF. CDR3 DNA: TGTGCCAGCAGCTCCAGACTAGCCCCCCAGCGGGAGACCCAGTACTTC.

The CDR3 coding sequence is TGTGCCAGCAGTTACTCCAGAGCGAAGAGCTCCTACAATGAGCAGTTCTTC. Translation gives CASSYSRAKSSYNEQFF. This chain links TRBV6-2 or TRBV6-3 with TRBJ2-1; D uncertain. This CDR3 has 17 residues. Germline CDR1 and CDR2: MNHEY and SVGEGT. The ends were cut back, 0 bases at V and 0 bases at J, with 12 bases in the middle.

This clone was detected only once. The chain uses TRBV19 and TRBJ1-1; perhaps TRBD1 as D (6 bases). The V gene's germline CDR1 is LNHDA and CDR2 SQIVND (reference sequence). The CDR3 has 16 residues. Trimming removed 6 bases from V and 0 bases from J, with 17 bases in between. The DNA of the CDR3 is TGTGCCAGTAGAGCCGCAGGGGAGGGTATGAACACTGAAGCTTTCTTT. Its translation: CASRAAGEGMNTEAFF.

The CDR3 sequence is CASSLAPEVYNKGYTF. DNA for the CDR3: TGTGCCAGCAGCTTAGCCCCGGAGGTATACAATAAGGGCTACACCTTC. The rearrangement links TRBV7-9 to TRBJ1-2; D call uncertain. With 0 bases removed from V and 8 bases from J, the gap between germline ends came to 19 bases. Germline values: CDR1 SEHNR, CDR2 FQNEAQ (reference sequence). CDR3 length: 16 amino acids.

DNA of the CDR3: TGTGCCAGCAGTGATCGGATAGCGGGGCTAAATGAGCAGTTCTTC. Translating gives CASSDRIAGLNEQFF. The chain links TRBV25-1 to TRBJ2-1; 8 bases are a match to TRBD2. The V segment lost 3 bases and the J segment 7 bases; nucleotides outside the gene matches: 8. This CDR3 is built from 15 residues. CDR1 MGHDK and CDR2 SYGVNS come from the germline V gene.

The rearrangement joins TRBV19 to TRBJ1-2; possibly TRBD1 for D (5 bases). The germline V gene has CDR1 LNHDA and CDR2 SQIVND (reference sequence). The CDR3 totals 13 residues. The V end was cut by 6 bases, the J end by 4 bases, with 12 bases between. The CDR3 region has the DNA TGTGCCAGTAGCCGCGGGACTATCTATGGCTACACCTTC. It yields the protein CASSRGTIYGYTF.

The genes are TRBV28 and TRBJ2-7; TRBD1 aligns across 9 bases. The length of the CDR3 is 14 residues. V shed 8 bases, J shed 5 bases, and the junction held 10 bases outside the gene matches. Germline V gene data show CDR1 as MDHEN and CDR2 as SYDVKM. The CDR3 DNA is TGTGCCAGCCCCCCCGGGACAGGGTTACACGAGCAGTACTTC. Protein product: CASPPGTGLHEQYF.

In the case of this clone: An end of the junction differs from the germline gene, which may be a read error. This chain joins TRBV7-7 and TRBJ1-1, with D tentatively TRBD1 (6 bases). The CDR3 extends over 13 amino acids. Per the germline V gene, CDR1 is SSHAT and CDR2 is FNYEAQ (reference sequence). The chain's CDR3 is CASSPDRYTEAFF. The CDR3 nucleotides are TGTGCTAGCAGCCCCGACAGGTACACTGAAGCTTTCTTT.

This chain connects TRBV7-9 to TRBJ1-1; D perhaps matches TRBD1 (5 bases). The CDR3 sequence is 13 residues long. CDR1 is SEHNR, CDR2 FQNEAQ, per germline (reference sequence). V was pared by 4 bases and J by 3 bases, with 9 bases between. In nucleotides, the CDR3 is TGTGCCAGCAGCTGGGGCTTGGACACTGAAGCTTTCTTT. Encoded protein: CASSWGLDTEAFF.

The chain has TRBV5-4 and TRBJ2-3, with 13 positions matching TRBD2. Germline loops: CDR1 SGHNT, CDR2 YYREEE (reference sequence). This CDR3 spans 17 amino acids. V trimming: 6 bases; J trimming: 6 bases; junction bases outside the gene matches: 13. CDR3 sequence reads: CASTREGLAGVSDTQYF. CDR3 nucleotide sequence: TGTGCCAGCACCCGAGAAGGACTAGCGGGAGTATCGGATACGCAGTATTTT.

The chain has TRBV3-1 (or the pseudogene TRBV3-2) and TRBJ2-1; a weak D match, TRBD1 (6 bases). The CDR3 extends over 15 amino acids. V lost 4 bases and J 14 bases, leaving 24 bases between the germline ends. Germline CDR1 reads LGHDT; CDR2 reads YNNKEL (reference sequence). The CDR3 loop reads CASSLTRDSLEGEFF. In DNA, the CDR3 is TGTGCCAGCAGCCTAACCCGGGATTCTCTCGAGGGGGAGTTCTTC.

This CDR3 is CASSRVAGASETQYF. The CDR3 region has the DNA TGTGCCAGCAGCCGGGTAGCGGGAGCGTCCGAGACCCAGTACTTC. This chain connects TRBV11-3 to TRBJ2-5, with TRBD2 matching 9 bases. The CDR3 has 15 amino acids. Trimming cost V 5 bases and J 5 bases; bases outside gene matches: 9. Germline V gene sequence: CDR1 SGHNT, CDR2 YENEEA. Using reference TRBV11-3 and TRBJ2-5 for the parts outside the CDR3, the full variable domain is EAGVVQSPRYKIIEKKQPVAFWCNPISGHNTLYWYLQNLGQGPELLIRYENEEAVDDSQLPKDRFSAERLKGVDSTLKIQPAELGDSAVYLCASSRVAGASETQYFGPGTRLLVL.

The gene calls are TRBV11-2 and TRBJ1-2, with D unresolved. The CDR3 consists of 13 residues. Trimming removed 7 bases from V and 8 bases from J, with 17 bases in between. Germline V gene data show CDR1 as SGHAT and CDR2 as FQNNGV. The chain's CDR3 is CASTPIKRGGYTF. The CDR3 DNA follows: TGTGCCAGCACCCCGATTAAGCGTGGGGGCTACACCTTC.

The chain has TRBV5-1 and TRBJ1-1, with 7 bases that match TRBD1. The CDR3 is made up of 15 amino acids. CDR1 and CDR2 from the germline V gene are SGHRS and YFSETQ. V was clipped by 4 bases and J by 7 bases; unmatched bases: 13. In DNA, the CDR3 is TGCGCCAGCAGCCCGGCGGGGGGACAGACCAGTGAAGCTTTCTTT. Protein product: CASSPAGGQTSEAFF.

This clone occurred once. The CDR3 sequence: CASSLESSSYNEQFF. The CDR3 coding sequence is TGTGCCAGCAGCTTAGAGTCCAGCTCCTACAATGAGCAGTTCTTC. The J gene is TRBJ2-1, the V gene TRBV7-2, with D hard to call. From germline, CDR1 is SGHTA and CDR2 FQGNSA. The V end lost 1 base, the J end lost 0 bases, and 7 bases lay between the germline ends. The CDR3 sequence is 15 residues long.

The CDR3 loop reads CASRTGPGELFF. The CDR3 DNA reads as TGTGCCAGCAGGACAGGGCCCGGGGAGCTGTTTTTT. The V gene is TRBV2, the J gene TRBJ2-2; TRBD1 agrees at 7 bases. After removal of 6 bases from V and 6 bases from J, the junction contained 1 base not matched to a gene. CDR3 length: 12 residues. Germline CDR1 SNHLY, CDR2 FYNNEI.

The chain combines TRBV4-1 with TRBJ2-5, with 9 nucleotides matching TRBD2. This CDR3 has 16 residues. After removal of 4 bases from V and 2 bases from J, the junction contained 8 bases not matched to a gene. In germline, CDR1 is MGHRA, CDR2 YSYEKL. The CDR3 sequence: CASSLARAGGQETQYF. In nucleotides, the CDR3 is TGCGCCAGCAGCCTCGCCCGGGCGGGAGGGCAAGAGACCCAGTACTTC.

This clone appeared once. Different DNA sequences within this sample yield the same CDR3. The chain combines TRBV3-1 (or the pseudogene TRBV3-2) with TRBJ1-1; D is possibly TRBD1 (6 bases). Germline assignment: CDR1 LGHDT and CDR2 YNNKEL (reference sequence). The CDR3 runs to 15 residues. V was clipped by 0 bases and J by 3 bases, with 11 bases between them. CDR3 sequence reads: CASSQDGGVDTEAFF. The CDR3 DNA is TGTGCCAGCAGCCAAGATGGGGGCGTGGACACTGAAGCTTTCTTT.

The rearrangement links TRBV5-4 to TRBJ2-1, with 11 bases fitting TRBD2. The CDR3 consists of 16 residues. V was pared by 4 bases and J by 2 bases, with 5 bases of the junction left unmatched. CDR1 and CDR2 (germline): SGHNT, YYREEE (reference sequence). CDR3 in DNA: TGTGCCAGCAGCCATCCGGGACTAGCGGCCTACAATGAGCAGTTCTTC. Its protein product is CASSHPGLAAYNEQFF.

This sequence joins TRBV19 and TRBJ1-1; maybe TRBD1 (5 bases). Looked up from germline, CDR1 is LNHDA and CDR2 is SQIVND (reference sequence). The CDR3 spans 14 residues. V was clipped by 9 bases and J by 0 bases, with 14 bases between them. The CDR3, as DNA: TGTGCCAGCATAGGGGTGGGCTTGAACACTGAAGCTTTCTTT. It is translated as CASIGVGLNTEAFF.

J is TRBJ2-3 and V is TRBV19; TRBD1 matches 11 bases. Germline assignment: CDR1 LNHDA and CDR2 SQIVND (reference sequence). The CDR3 consists of 15 residues. The V and J ends lost 9 bases and 2 bases, in that order; junction bases with no gene match: 7. CDR3: CASGQGAQPTDTQYF. CDR3 nucleotide sequence: TGTGCCAGCGGACAGGGGGCTCAGCCCACAGATACGCAGTATTTT. The variable domain in full, with the rest retrieved from reference TRBV19 and TRBJ2-3, is DGGITQSPKYLFRKEGQNVTLSCEQNLNHDAMYWYRQDPGQGLRLIYYSQIVNDFQKGDIAEGYSVSREKKESFPLTVTSAQKNPTAFYLCASGQGAQPTDTQYFGPGTRLTVL.

The chain joins TRBV6-5 to TRBJ2-5; TRBD2 agrees at 7 bases. This CDR3 comprises 15 residues. Germline V gene lookup returns CDR1 MNHEY and CDR2 SVGAGI. V trimming: 4 bases; J trimming: 2 bases; junction bases outside the gene matches: 7. In DNA form, the CDR3 reads TGTGCCAGCAGTTCCCCGGGGCGGGGGCAAGAGACCCAGTACTTC. This encodes CASSSPGRGQETQYF.

This sequence joins TRBV27 and TRBJ2-1; 7 bases line up with TRBD1. The trim removed 2 bases at V and 9 bases at J, leaving 4 bases unmatched. There are 13 residues in the CDR3. Germline loops: CDR1 MNHEY, CDR2 SMNVEV (reference sequence). The CDR3 bases are TGTGCCAGCAGTTTACAGGGGGATGGTGAGCAGTTCTTC. Translating gives CASSLQGDGEQFF.

The rearrangement uses TRBV12-3 or TRBV12-4 and TRBJ1-1, with D possibly being TRBD1 (5 bases). CDR3 length: 13 residues. Between the trimmed V and J ends, which lost 3 bases and 4 bases, there was a span of 9 bases. In DNA form, the CDR3 reads TGTGCCAGCAGTTTCTCAGGGATCACTGAAGCTTTCTTT. Its translation is CASSFSGITEAFF.

This rearrangement joins TRBV11-2 to TRBJ2-5, with a weak D call TRBD2 (5 bases). This CDR3 has 14 amino acids. CDR1 SGHAT and CDR2 FQNNGV come from the germline V gene. V was shortened by 0 bases and J by 4 bases, with 9 bases between the two germline ends. The CDR3, as DNA: TGTGCCAGCAGCTTAGATCTGGCGGGAGAGACCCAGTACTTC. Protein sequence: CASSLDLAGETQYF.

The genes are TRBV19 and TRBJ1-2, with TRBD1 matching 9 bases. The ends lost 7 bases at V and 4 bases at J; junction bases unmatched: 10. Germline values: CDR1 LNHDA, CDR2 SQIVND (reference sequence). CDR3 length: 15 residues. The CDR3 DNA is TGTGCCAGTAAAGCCCAGGGACAGGGTACCTATGGCTACACCTTC. Translated, it gives CASKAQGQGTYGYTF.

CDR3 sequence: CASSHSGPGQGRNTGELFF. In nucleotides, the CDR3 is TGCGCCAGCAGCCACTCCGGTCCGGGACAGGGGAGAAACACCGGGGAGCTGTTTTTT. The chain is built from TRBV4-1 and TRBJ2-2; TRBD1 matches 10 bases. The V gene end was trimmed by 3 bases and the J gene end by 2 bases; junction bases not matched to a gene: 12. The CDR3 totals 19 residues. Germline lookup yields CDR1 MGHRA and CDR2 YSYEKL.